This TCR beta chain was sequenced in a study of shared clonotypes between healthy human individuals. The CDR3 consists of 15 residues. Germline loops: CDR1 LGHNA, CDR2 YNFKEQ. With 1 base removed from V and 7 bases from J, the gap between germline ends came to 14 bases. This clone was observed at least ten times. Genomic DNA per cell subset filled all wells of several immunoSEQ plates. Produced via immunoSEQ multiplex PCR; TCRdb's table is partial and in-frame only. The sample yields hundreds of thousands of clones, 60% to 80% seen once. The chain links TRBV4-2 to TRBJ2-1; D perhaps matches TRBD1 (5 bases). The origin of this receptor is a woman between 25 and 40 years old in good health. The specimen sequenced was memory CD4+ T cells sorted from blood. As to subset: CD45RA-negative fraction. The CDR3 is CASSQGQGPWNEQFF. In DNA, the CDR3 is TGTGCCAGCAGCCAAGGCCAGGGCCCTTGGAATGAGCAGTTCTTC.